Given below is one T cell receptor (beta chain) in context. TCRdb passed the RACE reads through MiXCR, listing each CDR3 protein once. The sample has roughly 64,000 distinct CDR3 sequences; about 11% are singletons. The sample originates from a study of human T cells and chemical hapten exposure. The time point: pre-sensitization, week 0. Treatment in this sample: therapeutic diphenylcyclopropenone sensitization with weekly scalp DPC. The input for sequencing was whole blood, taken in connection with sensitization to the hapten diphenylcyclopropenone (DPC). The TCR was taken from a woman in her 40s with alopecia areata. Some clones in this sample may be carry-over from other donors' samples.

The CDR3 nucleotides are TGCAGTGCTAAGGGTCTCATTGCAACTAATGAAAAACTGTTTTTT. Residues: CSAKGLIATNEKLFF. The chain employs TRBV20-1 and TRBJ1-4; D unresolved. Trimming shortened V by 4 bases and J by 0 bases, and 12 bases separated the two germline ends. CDR3 length equals 15 residues. The V gene's germline CDR1 is DFQATT and CDR2 SNEGSKA (reference sequence).